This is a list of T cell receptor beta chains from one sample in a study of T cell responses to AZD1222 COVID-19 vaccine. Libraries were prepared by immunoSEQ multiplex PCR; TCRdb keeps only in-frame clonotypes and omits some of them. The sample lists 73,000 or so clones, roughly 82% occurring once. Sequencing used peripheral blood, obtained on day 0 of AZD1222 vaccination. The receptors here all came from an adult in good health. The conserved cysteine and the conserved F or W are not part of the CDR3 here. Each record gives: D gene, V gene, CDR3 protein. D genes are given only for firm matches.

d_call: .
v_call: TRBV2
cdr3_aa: AKGGGGTRNSEQF

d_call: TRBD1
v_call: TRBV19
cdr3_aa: ASSPGQGAYYEQY

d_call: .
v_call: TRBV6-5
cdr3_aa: ASRGAGYSNQPQH

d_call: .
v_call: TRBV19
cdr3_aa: ASSGRRQETQY

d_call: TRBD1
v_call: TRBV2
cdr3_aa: ASRRQGTNLQPQH

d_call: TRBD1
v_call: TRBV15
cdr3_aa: ATSRETGGRGREQY

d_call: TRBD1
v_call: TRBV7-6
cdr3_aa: ASSLKPQGATEAF

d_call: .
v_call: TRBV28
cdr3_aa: ASTLRGQPQH

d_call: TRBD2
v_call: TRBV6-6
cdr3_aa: ASTGGPGELF

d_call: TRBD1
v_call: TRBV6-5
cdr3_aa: ASRTGGVDTQY

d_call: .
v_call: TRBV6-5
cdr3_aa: ASSPPGVETQY

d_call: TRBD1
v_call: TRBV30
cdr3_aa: ACRTGTNSPLH

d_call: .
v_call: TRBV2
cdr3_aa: ASSVKNTEAF

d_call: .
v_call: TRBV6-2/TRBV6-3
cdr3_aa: ASTPLRENQPQH

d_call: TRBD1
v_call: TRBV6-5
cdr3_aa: ATSGQGAQPQH

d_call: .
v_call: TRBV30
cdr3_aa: ACSNSNQPQH

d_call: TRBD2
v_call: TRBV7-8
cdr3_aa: ASSAHGAGVPFDNEQF

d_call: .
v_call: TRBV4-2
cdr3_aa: ASSQGTNYGYT

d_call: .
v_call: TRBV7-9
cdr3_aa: ASSLVRDGEAF

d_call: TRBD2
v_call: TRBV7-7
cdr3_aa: ASSLGLASNTGELF

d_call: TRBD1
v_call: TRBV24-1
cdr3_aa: ATSDPGTGNQPQH

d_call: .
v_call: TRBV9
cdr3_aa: ASSVAGDPNQPQH

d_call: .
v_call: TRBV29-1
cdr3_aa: SVVPARGTGELF

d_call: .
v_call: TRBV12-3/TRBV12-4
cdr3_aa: ASSFGENTEAF

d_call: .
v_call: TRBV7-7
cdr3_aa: ASSSQGAETQY

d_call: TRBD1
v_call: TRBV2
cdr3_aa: ASSELGQGGGYT

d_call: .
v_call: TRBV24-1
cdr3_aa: ATSDFHPTGNEQF

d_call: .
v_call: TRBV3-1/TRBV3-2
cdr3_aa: ASSLLAGSREQF

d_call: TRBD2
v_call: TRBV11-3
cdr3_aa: ASSRLAGGKTGELF

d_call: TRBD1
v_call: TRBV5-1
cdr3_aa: ASSLVGGQGTTGELF

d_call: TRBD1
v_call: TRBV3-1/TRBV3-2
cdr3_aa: ASSRVTGQAAGNTIY

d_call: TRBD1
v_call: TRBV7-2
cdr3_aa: ASSPRQGSNEKLF

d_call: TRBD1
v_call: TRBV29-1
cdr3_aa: SVGPGQAYDEQY

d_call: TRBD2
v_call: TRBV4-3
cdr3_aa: ASSQARTRPNEQF

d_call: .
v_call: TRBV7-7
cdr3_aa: ASSPLRDEEPYEQY

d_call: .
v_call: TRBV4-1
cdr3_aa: ASSQSGNEQF

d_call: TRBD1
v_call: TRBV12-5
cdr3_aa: ASGSGQGPDTQY

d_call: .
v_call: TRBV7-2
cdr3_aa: ASSLEQGGSNQPQH

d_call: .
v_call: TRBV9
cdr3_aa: ASSVGGGGGYT

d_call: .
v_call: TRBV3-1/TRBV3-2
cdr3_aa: ASRLGDEQY

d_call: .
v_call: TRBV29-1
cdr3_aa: SVVGTRGPDTQY

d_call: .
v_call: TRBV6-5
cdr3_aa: ASSPTRPSHYGYT

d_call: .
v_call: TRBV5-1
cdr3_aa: ASSLYRGGTEAF

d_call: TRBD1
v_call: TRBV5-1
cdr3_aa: ASSLGTGGSSSPLH

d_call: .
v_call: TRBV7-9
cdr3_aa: ASSVIQPYSNQPQH

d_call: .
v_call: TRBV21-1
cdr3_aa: ASSKRALGQDRERYEQY

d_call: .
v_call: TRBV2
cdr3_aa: ASSTGSSNQPQH

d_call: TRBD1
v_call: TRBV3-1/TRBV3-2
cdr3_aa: ASSPGTGDTGELF